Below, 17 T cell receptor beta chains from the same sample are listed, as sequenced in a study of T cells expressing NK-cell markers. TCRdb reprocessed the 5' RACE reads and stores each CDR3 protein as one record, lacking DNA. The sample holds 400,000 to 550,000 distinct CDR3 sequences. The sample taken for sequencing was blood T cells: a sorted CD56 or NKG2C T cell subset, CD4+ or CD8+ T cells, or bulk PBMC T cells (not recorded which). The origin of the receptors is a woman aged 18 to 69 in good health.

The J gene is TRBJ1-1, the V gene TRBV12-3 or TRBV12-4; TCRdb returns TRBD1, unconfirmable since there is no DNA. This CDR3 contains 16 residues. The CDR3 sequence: CASRSRSGTGRTEAFF.

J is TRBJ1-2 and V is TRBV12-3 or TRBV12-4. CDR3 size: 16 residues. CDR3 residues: CASSPRGGVQNYGYTF.

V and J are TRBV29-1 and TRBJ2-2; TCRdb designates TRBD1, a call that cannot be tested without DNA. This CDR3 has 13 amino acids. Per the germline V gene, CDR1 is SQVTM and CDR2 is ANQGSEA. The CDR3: CSAEGGATGELFF.

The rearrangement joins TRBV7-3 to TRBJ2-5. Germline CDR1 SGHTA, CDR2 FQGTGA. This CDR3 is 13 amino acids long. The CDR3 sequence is CASSQTREETQYF. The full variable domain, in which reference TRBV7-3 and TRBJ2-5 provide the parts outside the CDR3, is GAGVSQTPSNKVTEKGKYVELRCDPISGHTALYWYRQSLGQGPEFLIYFQGTGAADDSGLPNDRFFAVRPEGSVSTLKIQRTERGDSAVYLCASSQTREETQYFGPGTRLLVL.

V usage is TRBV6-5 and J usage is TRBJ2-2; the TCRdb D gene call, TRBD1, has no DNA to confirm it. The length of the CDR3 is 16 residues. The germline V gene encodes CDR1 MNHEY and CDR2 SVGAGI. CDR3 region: CASSYSRVGGTGELFF.

The CDR3 loop is CASSFRDGRYEQYF. J is TRBJ2-7 and V is TRBV7-9; TCRdb selects TRBD2, and the lack of DNA leaves this call unchecked. The germline V gene encodes CDR1 SEHNR and CDR2 FQNEAQ (reference sequence). This CDR3 is 14 amino acids long.

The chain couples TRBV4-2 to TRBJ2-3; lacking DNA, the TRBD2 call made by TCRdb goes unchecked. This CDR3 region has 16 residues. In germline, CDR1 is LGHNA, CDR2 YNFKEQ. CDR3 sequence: CASSQELAGGRVTQYF.

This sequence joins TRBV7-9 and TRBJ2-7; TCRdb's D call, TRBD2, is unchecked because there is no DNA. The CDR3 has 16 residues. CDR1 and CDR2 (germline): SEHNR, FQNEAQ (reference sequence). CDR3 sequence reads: CASSLVGGLSSYEQYF.

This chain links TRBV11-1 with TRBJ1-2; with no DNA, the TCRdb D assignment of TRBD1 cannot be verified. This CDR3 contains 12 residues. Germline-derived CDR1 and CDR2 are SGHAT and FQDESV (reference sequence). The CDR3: CASSSGQGMNTF. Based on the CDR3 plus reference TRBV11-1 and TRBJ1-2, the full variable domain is EAEVAQSPRYKITEKSQAVAFWCDPISGHATLYWYRQILGQGPELLVQFQDESVVDDSQLPKDRFSAERLKGVDSTLKIQPAELGDSAMYLCASSSGQGMNTFGSGTRLTVV.

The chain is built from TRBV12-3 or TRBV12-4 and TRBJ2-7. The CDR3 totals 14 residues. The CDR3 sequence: CASSFRPAPYEQYF.

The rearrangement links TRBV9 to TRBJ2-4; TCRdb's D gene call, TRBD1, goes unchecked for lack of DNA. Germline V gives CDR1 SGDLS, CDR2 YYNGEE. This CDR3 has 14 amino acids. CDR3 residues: CASSPGGPKNIQYF.

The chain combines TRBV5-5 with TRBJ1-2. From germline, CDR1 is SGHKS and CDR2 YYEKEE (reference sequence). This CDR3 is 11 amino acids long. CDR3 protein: CASSISIGYTF.

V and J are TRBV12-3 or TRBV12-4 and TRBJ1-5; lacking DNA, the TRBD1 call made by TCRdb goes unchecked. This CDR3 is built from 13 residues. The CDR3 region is CASGGILNQPQHF.

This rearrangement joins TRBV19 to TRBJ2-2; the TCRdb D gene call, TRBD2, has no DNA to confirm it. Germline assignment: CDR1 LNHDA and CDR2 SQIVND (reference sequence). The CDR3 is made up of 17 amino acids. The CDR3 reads CASSILAGGPTTGELFF.

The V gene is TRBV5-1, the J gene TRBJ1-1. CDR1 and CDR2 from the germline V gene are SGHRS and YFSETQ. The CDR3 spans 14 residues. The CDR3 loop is CASSLEPRGAEAFF.

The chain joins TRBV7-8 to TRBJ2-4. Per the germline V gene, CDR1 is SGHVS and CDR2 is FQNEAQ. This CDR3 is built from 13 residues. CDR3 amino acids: CASSFVGVDIQYF. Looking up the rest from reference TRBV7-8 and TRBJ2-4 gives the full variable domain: GAGVSQSPRYKVAKRGQDVALRCDPISGHVSLFWYQQALGQGPEFLTYFQNEAQLDKSGLPSDRFFAERPEGSVSTLKIQRTQQEDSAVYLCASSFVGVDIQYFGAGTRLSVL.

The CDR3 loop is CSAKPRRGNTGELFF. The chain combines TRBV20-1 with TRBJ2-2; TCRdb returns TRBD1, unconfirmable since there is no DNA. CDR3 size: 15 residues. The germline V gene encodes CDR1 DFQATT and CDR2 SNEGSKA (reference sequence).